Below, 5 T cell receptor beta chains from the same sample are listed, as sequenced in a study of Ad26.COV2.S vaccination and SARS-CoV-2 variants. Some clones are missing from TCRdb's copy, which holds only in-frame ones; the method was immunoSEQ multiplex PCR. Among just over 350,000 clones listed, roughly 81% were seen once. The sample's treatment: some 20 received Ad26.COV2.S at low or high dose, single or two shots; five or six received placebo; per-sample allocation not given. Day 63 following the first vaccine or placebo injection was when the samples were taken. Sequenced here: peripheral blood, sampled in a trial of Ad26.COV2.S vaccine versus placebo. Source of these receptors: a person between 18 and 65 years old who received the Ad26.COV2.S COVID-19 vaccine or a placebo.

The CDR3: CASSDGLAGAYEQYF. The CDR3 nucleotides read TGTGCCAGCAGTGATGGTCTAGCGGGGGCATACGAGCAGTACTTC. The chain recombines TRBV2 with TRBJ2-7, with TRBD2 identical over 10 bases. V dropped 3 bases and J dropped 4; count of bases not matched to a gene: 6. CDR3 length equals 15 residues. CDR1 and CDR2 from the germline V gene are SNHLY and FYNNEI.

V gene TRBV3-1 (or the pseudogene TRBV3-2) combines with J gene TRBJ2-5; no clear D gene. The germline V gene has CDR1 LGHDT and CDR2 YNNKEL (reference sequence). The CDR3 consists of 14 residues. With 1 base removed from V and 2 bases from J, the gap between germline ends came to 8 bases. CDR3 loop: CASSQGLTQETQYF. DNA for the CDR3: TGTGCCAGCAGCCAAGGGCTGACGCAAGAGACCCAGTACTTC.

The rearrangement uses TRBV15 and TRBJ2-2, with 7 bases fitting TRBD2. The CDR3 length is 17 residues. The germline V gene encodes CDR1 LNHNV and CDR2 YYDKDF (reference sequence). V shed 0 bases and J 3 bases; nucleotides not matched to a gene: 7. For the CDR3, the DNA is TGTGCCACCAGCAGAGATTTCCTAGCGGAGGACACCGGGGAGCTGTTTTTT. This codes for CATSRDFLAEDTGELFF.

The chain combines TRBV6-5 with TRBJ2-4; perhaps TRBD1 as D (6 bases). Germline-derived CDR1 and CDR2 are MNHEY and SVGAGI. Trimming pared 2 bases from V and 6 bases from J, leaving 8 bases between. The CDR3 sequence is 13 residues long. DNA of the CDR3: TGTGCCAGCAGTTACGGGGGCGGAAACATTCAGTACTTC. Amino acid sequence: CASSYGGGNIQYF.

The chain recombines TRBV29-1 with TRBJ1-2; 8 bases match TRBD1. Germline CDR1 is SQVTM and CDR2 is ANQGSEA. CDR3 length: 15 amino acids. The ends lost 1 base at V and 4 bases at J; junction bases unmatched: 8. The CDR3 is CSVEGGPGGSYGYTF. The CDR3 DNA reads as TGCAGCGTTGAAGGGGGTCCAGGGGGCAGCTATGGCTACACCTTC.